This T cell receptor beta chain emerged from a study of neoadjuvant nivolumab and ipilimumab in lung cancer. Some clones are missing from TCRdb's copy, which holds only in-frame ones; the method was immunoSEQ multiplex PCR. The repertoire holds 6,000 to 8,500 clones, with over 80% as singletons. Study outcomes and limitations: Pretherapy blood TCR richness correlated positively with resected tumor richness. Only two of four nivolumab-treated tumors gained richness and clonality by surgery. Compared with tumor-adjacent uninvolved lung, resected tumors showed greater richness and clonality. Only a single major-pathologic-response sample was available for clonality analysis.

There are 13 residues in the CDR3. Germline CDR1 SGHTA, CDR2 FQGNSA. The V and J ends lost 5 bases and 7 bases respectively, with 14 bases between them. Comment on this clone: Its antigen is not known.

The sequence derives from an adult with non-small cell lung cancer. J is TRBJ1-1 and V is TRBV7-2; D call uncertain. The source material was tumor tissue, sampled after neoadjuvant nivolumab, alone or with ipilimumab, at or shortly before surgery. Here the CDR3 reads CASSLLSRGEAFF. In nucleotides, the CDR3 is TGTGCCAGCAGCCTCCTTTCTCGGGGTGAAGCTTTCTTT.